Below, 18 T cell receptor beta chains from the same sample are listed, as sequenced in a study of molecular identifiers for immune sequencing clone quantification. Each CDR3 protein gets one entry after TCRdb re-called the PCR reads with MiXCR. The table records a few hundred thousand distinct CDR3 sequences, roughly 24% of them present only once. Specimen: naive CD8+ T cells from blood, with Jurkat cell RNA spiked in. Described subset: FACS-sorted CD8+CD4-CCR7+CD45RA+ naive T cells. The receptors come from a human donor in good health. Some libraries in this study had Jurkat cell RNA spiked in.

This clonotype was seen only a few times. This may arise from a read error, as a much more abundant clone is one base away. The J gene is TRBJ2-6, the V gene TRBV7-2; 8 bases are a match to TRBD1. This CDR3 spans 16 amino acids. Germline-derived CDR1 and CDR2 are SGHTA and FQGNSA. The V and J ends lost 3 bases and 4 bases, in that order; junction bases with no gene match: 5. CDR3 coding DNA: TGTGCCAGCAGCTTGGTCAGGGGGCACGGGGCCAACGTCCTGACTTTC. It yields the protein CASSLVRGHGANVLTF.

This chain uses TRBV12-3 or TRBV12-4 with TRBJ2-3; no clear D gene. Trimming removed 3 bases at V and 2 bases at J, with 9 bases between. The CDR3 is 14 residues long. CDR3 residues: CASSFLSATDTQYF. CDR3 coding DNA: TGTGCCAGCAGTTTCCTTAGTGCCACAGATACGCAGTATTTT.

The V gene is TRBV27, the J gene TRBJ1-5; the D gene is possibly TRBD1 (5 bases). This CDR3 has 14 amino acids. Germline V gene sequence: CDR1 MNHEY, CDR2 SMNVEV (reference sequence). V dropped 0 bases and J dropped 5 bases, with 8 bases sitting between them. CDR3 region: CASSLSGDDQPQHF. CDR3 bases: TGTGCCAGCAGTTTATCGGGGGATGATCAGCCCCAGCATTTT.

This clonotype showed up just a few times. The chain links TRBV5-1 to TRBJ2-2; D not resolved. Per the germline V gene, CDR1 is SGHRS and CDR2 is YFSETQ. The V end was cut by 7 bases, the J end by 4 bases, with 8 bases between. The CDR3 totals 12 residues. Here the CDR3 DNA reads TGCGCCAGCCTTACCCCCACCGGGGAGCTGTTTTTT. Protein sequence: CASLTPTGELFF. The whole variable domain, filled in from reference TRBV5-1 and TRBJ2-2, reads KAGVTQTPRYLIKTRGQQVTLSCSPISGHRSVSWYQQTPGQGLQFLFEYFSETQRNKGNFPGRFSGRQFSNSRSEMNVSTLELGDSALYLCASLTPTGELFFGEGSRLTVL.

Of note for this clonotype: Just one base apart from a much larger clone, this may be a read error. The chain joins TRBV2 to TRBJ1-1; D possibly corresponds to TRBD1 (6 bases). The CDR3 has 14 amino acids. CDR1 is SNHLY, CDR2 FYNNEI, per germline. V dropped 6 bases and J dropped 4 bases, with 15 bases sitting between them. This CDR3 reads CASREQGYCTEAFF. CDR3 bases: TGTGCCAGCAGGGAACAGGGTTATTGCACTGAAGCTTTCTTT.

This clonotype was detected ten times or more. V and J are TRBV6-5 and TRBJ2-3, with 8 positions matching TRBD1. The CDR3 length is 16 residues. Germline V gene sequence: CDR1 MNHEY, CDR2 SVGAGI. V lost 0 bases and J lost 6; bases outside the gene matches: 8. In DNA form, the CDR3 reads TGTGCCAGCAGTTACTCGGACCACAGGGGGGAGGATACGCAGTATTTT. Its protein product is CASSYSDHRGEDTQYF.

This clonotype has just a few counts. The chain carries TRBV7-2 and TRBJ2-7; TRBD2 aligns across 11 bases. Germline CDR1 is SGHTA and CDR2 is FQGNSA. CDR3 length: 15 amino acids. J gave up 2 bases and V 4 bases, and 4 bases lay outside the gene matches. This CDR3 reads CASSSQLAGAYEQYF. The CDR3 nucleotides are TGTGCCAGCAGCTCACAACTAGCGGGGGCCTACGAGCAGTACTTC.

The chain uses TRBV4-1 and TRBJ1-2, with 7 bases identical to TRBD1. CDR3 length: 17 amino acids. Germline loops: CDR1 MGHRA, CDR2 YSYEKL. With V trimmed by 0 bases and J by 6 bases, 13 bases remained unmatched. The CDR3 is CASSQDIGQARAHGYTF. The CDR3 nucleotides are TGCGCCAGCAGCCAAGATATTGGACAGGCAAGAGCCCATGGCTACACCTTC.

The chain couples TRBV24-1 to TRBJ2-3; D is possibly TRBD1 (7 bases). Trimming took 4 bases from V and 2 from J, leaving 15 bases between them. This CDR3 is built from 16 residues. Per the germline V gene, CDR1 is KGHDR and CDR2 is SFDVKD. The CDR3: CATSDYGQDYTDTQYF. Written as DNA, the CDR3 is TGTGCCACCAGTGACTATGGACAGGACTACACAGATACGCAGTATTTT.

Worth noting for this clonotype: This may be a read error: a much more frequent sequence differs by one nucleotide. The CDR3 loop is CASSLGVRQVDEAIF. The DNA of the CDR3 is TGTGCCAGCAGCTTAGGGGTCCGACAGGTGGATGAAGCTATCTTT. The V and J genes are TRBV7-2 and TRBJ1-1; perhaps TRBD1 as D (6 bases). This CDR3 contains 15 residues. Looked up from germline, CDR1 is SGHTA and CDR2 is FQGNSA.

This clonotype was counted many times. CDR3 DNA sequence: TGCGCCAGCAGCCAAGAACGCTTTACAGGGAGAGGAACTGAAGCTTTCTTT. Its translation is CASSQERFTGRGTEAFF. The chain couples TRBV4-3 to TRBJ1-1; tentative D call: TRBD1 (6 bases). CDR1 and CDR2 (germline): LGHNA, YSLEER. V lost 0 bases and J 5 bases, leaving 19 bases between the germline ends. This CDR3 region has 17 residues.

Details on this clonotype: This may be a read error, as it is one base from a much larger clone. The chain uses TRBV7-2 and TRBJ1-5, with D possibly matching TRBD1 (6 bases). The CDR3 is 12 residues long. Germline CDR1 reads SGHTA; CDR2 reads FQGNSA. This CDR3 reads CAGSGQNQPQHF. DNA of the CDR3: TGTGCCGGCAGCGGACAGAATCAGCCCCAGCATTTT.

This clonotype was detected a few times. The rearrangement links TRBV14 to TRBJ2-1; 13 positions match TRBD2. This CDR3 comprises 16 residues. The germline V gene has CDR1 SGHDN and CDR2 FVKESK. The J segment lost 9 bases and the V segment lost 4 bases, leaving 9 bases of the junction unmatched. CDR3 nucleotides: TGTGCCAGCAGCCCTCAAGGACTAGCGGGAGTTCTTGAGCAGTTCTTC. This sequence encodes CASSPQGLAGVLEQFF. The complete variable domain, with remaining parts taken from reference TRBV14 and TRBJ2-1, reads EAGVTQFPSHSVIEKGQTVTLRCDPISGHDNLYWYRRVMGKEIKFLLHFVKESKQDESGMPNNRFLAERTGGTYSTLKVQPAELEDSGVYFCASSPQGLAGVLEQFFGPGTRLTVL.

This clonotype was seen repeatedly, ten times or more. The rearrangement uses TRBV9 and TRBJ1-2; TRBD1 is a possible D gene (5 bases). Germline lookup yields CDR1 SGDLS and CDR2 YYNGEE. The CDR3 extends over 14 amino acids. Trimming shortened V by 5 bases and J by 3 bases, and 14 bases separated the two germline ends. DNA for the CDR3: TGTGCCAGCAGATCGGGACTGCCCCACTATGGCTACACCTTC. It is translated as CASRSGLPHYGYTF.

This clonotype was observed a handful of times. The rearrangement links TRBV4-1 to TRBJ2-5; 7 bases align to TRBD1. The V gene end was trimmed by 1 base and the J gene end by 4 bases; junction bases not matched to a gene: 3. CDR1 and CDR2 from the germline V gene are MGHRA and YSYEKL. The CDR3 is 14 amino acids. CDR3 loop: CASSQASGGETQYF. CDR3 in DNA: TGCGCCAGCAGCCAAGCCTCAGGGGGAGAGACCCAGTACTTC.

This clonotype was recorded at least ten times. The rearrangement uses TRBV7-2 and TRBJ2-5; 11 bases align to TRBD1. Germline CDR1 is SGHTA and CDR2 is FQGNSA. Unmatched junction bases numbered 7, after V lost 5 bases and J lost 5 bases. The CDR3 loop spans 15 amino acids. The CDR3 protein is CASSPRTGGLETQYF. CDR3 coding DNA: TGTGCCAGCAGCCCGAGGACAGGGGGCTTGGAGACCCAGTACTTC.

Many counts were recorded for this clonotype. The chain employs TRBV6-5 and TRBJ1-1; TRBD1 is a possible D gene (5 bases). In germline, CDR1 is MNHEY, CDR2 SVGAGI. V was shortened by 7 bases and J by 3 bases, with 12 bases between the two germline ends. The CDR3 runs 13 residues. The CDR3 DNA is TGTGCCAGCAAAATGGGGCTTCACACTGAAGCTTTCTTT. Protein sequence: CASKMGLHTEAFF.

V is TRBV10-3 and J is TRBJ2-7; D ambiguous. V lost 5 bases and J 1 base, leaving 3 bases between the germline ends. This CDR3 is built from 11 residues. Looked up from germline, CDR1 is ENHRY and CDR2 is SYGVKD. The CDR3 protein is CAISPSYEQYF. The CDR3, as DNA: TGTGCCATCAGTCCATCCTACGAGCAGTACTTC.